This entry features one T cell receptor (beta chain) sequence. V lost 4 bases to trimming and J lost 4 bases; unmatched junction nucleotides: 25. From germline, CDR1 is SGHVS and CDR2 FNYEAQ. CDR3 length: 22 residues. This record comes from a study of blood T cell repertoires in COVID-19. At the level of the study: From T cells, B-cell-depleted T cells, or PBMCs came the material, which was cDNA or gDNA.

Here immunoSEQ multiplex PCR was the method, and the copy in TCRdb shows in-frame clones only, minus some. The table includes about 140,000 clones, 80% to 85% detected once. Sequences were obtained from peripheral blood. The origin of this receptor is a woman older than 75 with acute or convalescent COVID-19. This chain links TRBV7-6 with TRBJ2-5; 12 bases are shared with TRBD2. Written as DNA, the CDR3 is TGTGCCAGCAGCTCACCGGGACAGGGTCTCCCAGTACTAGCGGGAGGCGGAGAGACCCAGTACTTC. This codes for CASSSPGQGLPVLAGGGETQYF.